One sample yielded the 15 T cell receptor beta chains listed below, sequenced in a study of molecular identifiers for immune sequencing clone quantification. TCRdb re-called the PCR reads through MiXCR, storing one row per CDR3 protein. The profile shows more than 550,000 distinct CDR3 sequences, around 25% of them singletons. The sequenced material came from naive CD8+ T cells from blood, with Jurkat cell RNA spiked in. The sample's subset: FACS-sorted CD8+CD4-CCR7+CD45RA+ naive T cells. Receptors originate from a human donor in good health. Some libraries in this study had Jurkat cell RNA spiked in.

In this sample, this clonotype turned up a few times. The chain is built from TRBV20-1 and TRBJ2-7; 8 bases fit TRBD1. Germline V gene data show CDR1 as DFQATT and CDR2 as SNEGSKA (reference sequence). Losses at the gene ends were 0 bases for V and 3 bases for J; bases not matched to a gene: 4. This CDR3 contains 14 residues. CDR3 DNA: TGCAGTGCTAGAGACTGGGGACAGGACTACGAGCAGTACTTC. Encoded protein: CSARDWGQDYEQYF.

Concerning this clonotype itself: As the CDR3 is not closed by the conserved phenylalanine or tryptophan, this likely results from a read error. This chain links TRBV20-1 with TRBJ1-2; D is perhaps TRBD1 (5 bases). The germline V gene has CDR1 DFQATT and CDR2 SNEGSKA (reference sequence). Trimming cost V 6 bases and J 3 bases, with 14 bases left between them. CDR3 length: 13 amino acids. CDR3 in amino acids: CSAPDTGDYGYTS. Written as DNA, the CDR3 is TGCAGTGCCCCGGACACTGGGGACTATGGCTACACCTCC.

A single count supports this clonotype. The rearrangement uses TRBV19 and TRBJ1-1; unclear D gene. Trimming shortened V by 7 bases and J by 5 bases, and 11 bases separated the two germline ends. Germline CDR1 reads LNHDA; CDR2 reads SQIVND (reference sequence). CDR3 length equals 12 residues. CDR3 protein: CASTFTGTEAFF. CDR3 coding DNA: TGTGCCAGTACCTTTACCGGGACTGAAGCTTTCTTT.

This clonotype showed up many times. The chain has TRBV29-1 and TRBJ1-2; TRBD1 agrees at 7 bases. J lost 4 bases, V lost 6 bases, and 5 bases had no gene match. Germline V lookup: CDR1 SQVTM, CDR2 ANQGSEA. This CDR3 is built from 12 residues. CDR3 residues: CSVETGRYGYTF. The CDR3 DNA reads as TGCAGCGTCGAGACAGGGCGCTATGGCTACACCTTC. The full variable domain, in which reference TRBV29-1 and TRBJ1-2 provide the parts outside the CDR3, is SAVISQKPSRDICQRGTSLTIQCQVDSQVTMMFWYRQQPGQSLTLIATANQGSEATYESGFVIDKFPISRPNLTFSTLTVSNMSPEDSSIYLCSVETGRYGYTFGSGTRLTVV.

CDR3 in amino acids: CASRAGQAFYNEQFF. CDR3 coding DNA: TGTGCCAGCAGGGCGGGCCAGGCCTTCTACAATGAGCAGTTCTTC. The chain is built from TRBV7-9 and TRBJ2-1; weak D call: TRBD2 (5 bases). V was pared by 6 bases and J by 3 bases, with 15 bases between. This CDR3 has 15 amino acids. CDR1 is SEHNR and CDR2 is FQNEAQ in the germline V gene (reference sequence).

The rearrangement joins TRBV5-4 to TRBJ2-5; maybe TRBD1 (6 bases). V was clipped by 3 bases and J by 5 bases, with 14 bases between them. The CDR3 extends over 14 amino acids. Germline-derived CDR1 and CDR2 are SGHNT and YYREEE (reference sequence). The CDR3 loop is CASSWGRNLETQYF. The CDR3 coding sequence is TGTGCCAGCAGCTGGGGGCGTAATCTGGAGACCCAGTACTTC.

J is TRBJ1-1 and V is TRBV21-1; whether TRBD1, the table's D call, matches the DNA was not checked. TRBV21-1 corresponds to a pseudogene. The CDR3 consists of 13 residues. CDR3 nucleotide sequence: TGTGCCAGCACCCCCTCCGGGGTTACTGAAGCTTTCTTT. It codes for CASTPSGVTEAFF.

On this clonotype: A much more abundant neighbour one base away suggests this may be a read error. The conserved final phenylalanine or tryptophan is absent from the CDR3, which likely points to a read error. The J gene is TRBJ2-3, the V gene TRBV20-1, with 7 bases that match TRBD2. CDR1 is DFQATT and CDR2 is SNEGSKA in the germline V gene (reference sequence). The trim removed 0 bases at V and 8 bases at J, leaving 11 bases unmatched. This CDR3 is 15 amino acids long. CDR3 in DNA: TGCAGTGCTAGAGATAAGGCTAGCGGAGGGGTTACGCAGTATCTT. Amino acids: CSARDKASGGVTQYL.

This clonotype was detected only a few times. The J gene is TRBJ1-4, the V gene TRBV27; D gene ambiguous. The CDR3 length is 15 residues. Trimming cost V 1 base and J 1 base, with 7 bases left between them. Germline V CDR1 and CDR2: MNHEY, SMNVEV (reference sequence). CDR3 loop: CASSLFLGTNEKLFF. CDR3 DNA sequence: TGTGCCAGCAGTTTATTTTTGGGAACTAATGAAAAACTGTTTTTT.

This clonotype was observed at least ten times. This chain's CDR3 is CASSSVGDVVAFF. CDR3 in DNA: TGTGCCAGCAGTTCCGTGGGGGATGTGGTAGCTTTCTTT. This chain links TRBV12-3 or TRBV12-4 with TRBJ1-1; D might be TRBD1 (5 bases). V dropped 4 bases and J dropped 10 bases, with 16 bases sitting between them. This CDR3 is 13 amino acids long.

This clonotype was seen at least ten times. V and J are TRBV5-1 and TRBJ2-5, with unresolved D. The CDR3 length is 16 residues. The V gene's germline CDR1 is SGHRS and CDR2 YFSETQ. The ends were cut back, 1 base at V and 0 bases at J, with 13 bases in the middle. The DNA of the CDR3 is TGCGCCAGCAGCTTGAGATCCTGGCAGAACCAAGAGACCCAGTACTTC. Translating gives CASSLRSWQNQETQYF.

This clonotype has just a few counts. CDR3 nucleotide sequence: TGTGCCAGCAGACCCGCCCGGGGCACCTACAATGAGCAGTTCTTC. Residues: CASRPARGTYNEQFF. This chain links TRBV27 with TRBJ2-1, with D tentatively TRBD1 or TRBD2 (5 bases each). The germline CDR1 and CDR2 sequences are MNHEY and SMNVEV (reference sequence). The CDR3 is 15 residues long. Trimming removed 6 bases at V and 2 bases at J, with 14 bases between.

About this clonotype itself: One end of the junction varies from germline; a read error may be responsible. The V gene is TRBV7-2, the J gene TRBJ2-2; maybe TRBD2 (6 bases). CDR3 size: 12 residues. Per the germline V gene, CDR1 is SGHTA and CDR2 is FQGNSA. In nucleotides, the CDR3 is TGTGCCAGCGGTAGCTTCTCCGGGGGGCTGTTTTTT. The encoded protein is CASGSFSGGLFF.

This clonotype appeared a single time. The chain is built from TRBV6-5 and TRBJ2-7; D gene unclear. This CDR3 has 13 amino acids. In germline, CDR1 is MNHEY, CDR2 SVGAGI. Trimming shortened V by 0 bases and J by 6 bases, and 9 bases separated the two germline ends. This chain's CDR3 is CASSYSSTCEQYF. CDR3 bases: TGTGCCAGCAGTTACTCGAGTACGTGCGAGCAGTACTTC.

A note on this clonotype: This may arise from a read error, as a much more abundant clone is one base away. V is TRBV11-3 and J is TRBJ2-3; D could derive from TRBD1 or TRBD2 (5 bases each). Looked up from germline, CDR1 is SGHNT and CDR2 is YENEEA. The CDR3 is made up of 15 amino acids. The CDR3 protein is CASSFRGRIADKQYF. The CDR3 nucleotides are TGTGCCAGCAGCTTCCGGGGACGCATCGCAGATAAGCAGTATTTT.